This T cell receptor beta chain was found in a study of glioma-infiltrating T cells after dendritic cell vaccination. The overall study: At biweekly intervals, patients got three intradermal dendritic cell vaccine injections. The study's findings and limits: No direct clonality-survival link was found; a diverse polyclonal response may matter. Estimated pretreatment TIL content predicted outcome after dendritic cell vaccination.

Data came from immunoSEQ multiplex PCR; TCRdb stores just in-frame clones and leaves some out. The sample has approximately 82,000 clones; around 90% are singletons. This CDR3 is 14 amino acids long. J lost 0 bases, V lost 8 bases, and 6 bases had no gene match. The germline gives CDR1 MRHNA, CDR2 SNTAGT. About this clone itself: The antigen remains undetermined. The sample carries other DNA sequences with the same CDR3.

J is TRBJ1-1 and V is TRBV6-4; 7 nucleotides line up with TRBD1. The specimen comprised blood, sampled before dendritic cell vaccination. This TCR derives from a human donor with glioblastoma. As DNA, the CDR3 is TGTGCCAGCCGCGGGACAGACATGAACACTGAAGCTTTCTTT. Translation: CASRGTDMNTEAFF.